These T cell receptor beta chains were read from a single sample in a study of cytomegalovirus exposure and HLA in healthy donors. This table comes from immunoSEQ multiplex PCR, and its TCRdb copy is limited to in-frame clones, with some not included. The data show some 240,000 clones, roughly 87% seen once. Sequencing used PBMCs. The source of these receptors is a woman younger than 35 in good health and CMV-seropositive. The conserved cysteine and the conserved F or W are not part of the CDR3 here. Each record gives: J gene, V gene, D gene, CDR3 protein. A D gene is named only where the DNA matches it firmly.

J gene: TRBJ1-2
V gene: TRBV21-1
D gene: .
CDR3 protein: ASSAPGQRNYGYT

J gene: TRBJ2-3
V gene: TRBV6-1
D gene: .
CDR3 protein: ASSEEGQGTQY

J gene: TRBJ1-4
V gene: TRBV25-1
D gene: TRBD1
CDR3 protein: ASSEAKTQDRVEKLF

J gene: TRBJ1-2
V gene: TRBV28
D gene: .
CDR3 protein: ASSLGHQPWGYT

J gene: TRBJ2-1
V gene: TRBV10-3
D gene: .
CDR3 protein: AISGALLDEQF

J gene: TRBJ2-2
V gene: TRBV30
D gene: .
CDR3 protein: AVIITGELF

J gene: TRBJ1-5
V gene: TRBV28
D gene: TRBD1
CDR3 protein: ASSLPGQGPNQPQH

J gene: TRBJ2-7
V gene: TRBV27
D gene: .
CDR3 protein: ASSPRTGGEQY

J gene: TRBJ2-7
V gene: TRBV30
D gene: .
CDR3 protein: AWRRTSIYEQY

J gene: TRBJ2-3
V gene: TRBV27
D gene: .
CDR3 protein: ASSPGRLRMADTQY

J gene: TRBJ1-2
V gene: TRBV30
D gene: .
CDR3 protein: AWSTGSGYGYT

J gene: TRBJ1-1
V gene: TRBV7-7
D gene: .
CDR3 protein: ASSLARGTEAF

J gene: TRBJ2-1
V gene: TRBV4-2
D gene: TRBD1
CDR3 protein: ASSLRGTANRYNEQF

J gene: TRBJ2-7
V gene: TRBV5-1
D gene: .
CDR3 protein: ASSPDSSSYEQY

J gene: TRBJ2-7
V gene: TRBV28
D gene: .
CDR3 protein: ASSRFAGPRAYEQY

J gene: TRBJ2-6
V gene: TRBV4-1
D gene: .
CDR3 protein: ASSQWVKTVNFSSGANVLT

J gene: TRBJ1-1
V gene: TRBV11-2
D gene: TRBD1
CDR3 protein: ASSDRGSMNTEAF

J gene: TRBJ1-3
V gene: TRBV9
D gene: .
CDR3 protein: ASIRQGQDGNTIY

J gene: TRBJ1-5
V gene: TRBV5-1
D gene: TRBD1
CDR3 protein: ASSTGTGRQPQH

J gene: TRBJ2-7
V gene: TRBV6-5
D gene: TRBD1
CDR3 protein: ASSHPGQGVDEQY

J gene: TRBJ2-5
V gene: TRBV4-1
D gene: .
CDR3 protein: ASSQGSSAETQY

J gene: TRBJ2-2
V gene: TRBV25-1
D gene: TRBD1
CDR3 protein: ASSLPGGPHTGELF

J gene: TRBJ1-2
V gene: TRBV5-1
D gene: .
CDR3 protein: ASSIGQNPNYGYT

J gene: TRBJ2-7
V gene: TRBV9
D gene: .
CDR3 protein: ASSVEGATYEQY

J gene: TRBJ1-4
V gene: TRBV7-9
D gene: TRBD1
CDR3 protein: ASSGQGREKLF

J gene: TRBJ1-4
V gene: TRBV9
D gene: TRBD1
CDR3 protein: ASSVDPHRGSEKLF

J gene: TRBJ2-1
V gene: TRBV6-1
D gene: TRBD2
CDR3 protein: ASASGRNYNEQF

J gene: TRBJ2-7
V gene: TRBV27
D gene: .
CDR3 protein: ASSFSVSSYEQY

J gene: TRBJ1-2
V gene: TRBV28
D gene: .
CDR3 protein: ASSLSHKFYGYT

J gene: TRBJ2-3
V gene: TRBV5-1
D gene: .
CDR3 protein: ASSLGQGADTQY

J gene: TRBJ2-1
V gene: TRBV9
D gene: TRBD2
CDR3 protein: ASSPRGASGRSSYNEQF

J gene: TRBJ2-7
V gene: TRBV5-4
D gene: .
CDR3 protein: ASSSSSYEQY

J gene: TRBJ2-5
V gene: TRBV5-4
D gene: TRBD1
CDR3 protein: ASSSTGGAKETQY

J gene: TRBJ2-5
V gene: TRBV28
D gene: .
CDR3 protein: ASSSRGGQETQY

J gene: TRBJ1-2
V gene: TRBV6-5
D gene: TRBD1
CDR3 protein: ASSSTGTGDSYT

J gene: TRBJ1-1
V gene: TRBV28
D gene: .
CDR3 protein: ASSSRGGAGTEAF

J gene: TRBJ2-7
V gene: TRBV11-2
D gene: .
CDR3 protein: ASSLGGGGTHYEQY

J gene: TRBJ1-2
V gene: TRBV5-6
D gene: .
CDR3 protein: ASSFPSANYGYT

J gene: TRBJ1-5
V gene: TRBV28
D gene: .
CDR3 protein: ASSLWEGGGEGQPQH

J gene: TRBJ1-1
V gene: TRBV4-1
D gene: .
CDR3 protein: ASSPLGGYTEAF

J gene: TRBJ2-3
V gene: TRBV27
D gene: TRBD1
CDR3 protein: ASSITGGVDTQY